The clone carrying this T cell receptor beta chain was detected ten times or more. Its antigen is unknown. PCR was performed a second time for about 7 to 12 cycles using a sample-barcoded 5' primer and a J-beta primer mix. The authors tagged each cDNA molecule using a template-switch adaptor with 12 random nucleotides. TCRdb called the 5' RACE reads again in MiXCR, with one record for every CDR3 protein. The table includes just over 1 million distinct CDR3 sequences, roughly 45% detected once. Researchers collected around 10 milliliters of peripheral blood from every single donor. The data were taken from a study of blood T cells in healthy people across ages. Study-level findings and limits: It was held that diversity estimates obtained from one million T cells represented underestimates. The study lacked donor CMV status, which possibly confounded expanded clonotype changes.

The germline V and J ends were trimmed by 5 bases and 5 bases, with 16 bases remaining between them. The CDR3 covers 15 residues. Per the germline V gene, CDR1 is SGHVS and CDR2 is FNYEAQ. The chain links TRBV7-6 to TRBJ2-1, with a possible D match to TRBD1 (6 bases). This receptor was obtained from an older woman in good health. Sequencing was carried out using blood. CDR3: CASSSNFWTDNEQFF. CDR3 sequence (DNA): TGTGCCAGCAGCAGTAATTTTTGGACAGACAATGAGCAGTTCTTC.